What follows are 20 T cell receptor beta chains derived from one specimen sequenced in a study of CD8 T cells in ankylosing spondylitis. Their recognized antigens are unknown. Study-wide points: There was a TCR beta motif, made of eight highly homologous variants, that appeared characteristic of ankylosing spondylitis blood.

TCRdb analysed the 5' RACE reads with MiXCR anew, one entry per CDR3 protein. The data hold roughly 440,000 distinct CDR3 sequences, with 17% observed a single time. The material sequenced was blood, either unsorted or a sorted T cell fraction (not recorded which). These receptors originate from a male donor with ankylosing spondylitis.

The chain links TRBV6-5 to TRBJ2-1, with 10 bases that match TRBD2. The CDR3 is made up of 17 amino acids. CDR1 and CDR2 from the germline V gene are MNHEY and SVGAGI. Unmatched junction bases numbered 11, after V lost 0 bases and J lost 9 bases. CDR3 coding DNA: TGTGCCAGCAGTTACTCGATGCCCCTAGCGGGAGTTGTTGAGCAGTTCTTC. It encodes CASSYSMPLAGVVEQFF.

This clonotype was observed many times. One junction end disagrees with the germline gene, perhaps due to a read error. This chain uses TRBV5-6 with TRBJ1-2, with D unclear. CDR3 length: 12 residues. Germline values: CDR1 SGHDT, CDR2 YYEEEE. The CDR3 DNA follows: TGTGCCAGCAGTTTGGACGTCTATGGCTACACCTTC. Amino acid sequence: CASSLDVYGYTF.

The V gene is TRBV3-1, the J gene TRBJ2-7; the D is unclear. The CDR3 is made up of 12 amino acids. Germline-derived CDR1 and CDR2 are LGHDT and YNNKEL (reference sequence). Trimming removed 1 base from V and 6 bases from J, with 7 bases in between. CDR3 bases: TGTGCCAGCAGCCAAGCGGGTCGCGAGCAGTACTTC. Translation: CASSQAGREQYF.

The rearrangement joins TRBV5-4 to TRBJ2-2, with 9 bases matching TRBD2. The CDR3 has 15 amino acids. Germline trimming cut 2 bases from V and 5 bases from J; bases unmatched to any gene: 4. Germline V gene data show CDR1 as SGHNT and CDR2 as YYREEE (reference sequence). CDR3 nucleotides: TGTGCCAGCAGCTTAGGACTAGCGTCGACCGGGGAGCTGTTTTTT. Its protein product is CASSLGLASTGELFF.

The V and J genes are TRBV9 and TRBJ2-5; TRBD1 matches at 9 bases. Trimming cost V 4 bases and J 2 bases; bases outside gene matches: 6. In germline, CDR1 is SGDLS, CDR2 YYNGEE. The CDR3 has 15 residues. CDR3 sequence: CASSRRDRAQETQYF. CDR3 bases: TGTGCCAGCAGCCGCCGGGACAGGGCACAAGAGACCCAGTACTTC.

V and J are TRBV10-3 and TRBJ1-1; TRBD1 agrees at 8 bases. Germline-derived CDR1 and CDR2 are ENHRY and SYGVKD. The junction had 10 bases not matched to a gene; V was cut back by 8 bases and J by 2 bases. This CDR3 region has 15 residues. CDR3 nucleotides: TGTGCCATCGGGAGGGCCGGACAGGGCAACACTGAAGCTTTCTTT. This encodes CAIGRAGQGNTEAFF.

The V call is TRBV4-2, the J call TRBJ1-6; D unresolved. The CDR3 runs to 15 residues. Trimming took 0 bases from V and 6 from J, leaving 9 bases between them. The germline gives CDR1 LGHNA, CDR2 YNFKEQ. DNA for the CDR3: TGTGCCAGCAGCCAAGATCCGGGTGGTAATTCACCCCTCCACTTT. It translates to CASSQDPGGNSPLHF.

This clonotype was seen repeatedly, ten times or more. V gene TRBV7-2 combines with J gene TRBJ2-3; tentative D call: TRBD2 (5 bases). The length of the CDR3 is 16 residues. V was clipped by 5 bases and J by 0 bases, with 15 bases between them. Germline V gives CDR1 SGHTA, CDR2 FQGNSA. The CDR3 DNA sequence: TGTGCCAGCAGCCCCGGGGTGGGGATAAGCACAGATACGCAGTATTTT. Residues: CASSPGVGISTDTQYF.

This clonotype was picked up many times. The chain is built from TRBV5-1 and TRBJ2-1; TRBD2 matches at 7 bases. Trimming cost V 5 bases and J 5 bases; bases outside gene matches: 4. The CDR3 contains 13 residues. The germline V gene has CDR1 SGHRS and CDR2 YFSETQ. The CDR3 DNA follows: TGCGCCAGCAGGGGAGGGGTCCACAATGAGCAGTTCTTC. Translation: CASRGGVHNEQFF.

The V call is TRBV7-9, the J call TRBJ2-3; TRBD1 agrees at 7 bases. This CDR3 has 14 residues. With 5 bases clipped from V and 4 bases from J, the junction kept 6 bases outside the gene matches. Germline V gene sequence: CDR1 SEHNR, CDR2 FQNEAQ (reference sequence). The CDR3 DNA follows: TGTGCCAGCAGCCTACAGGGGAGAGCAGATACGCAGTATTTT. It translates to CASSLQGRADTQYF.

The genes are TRBV28 and TRBJ2-7; 7 bases agree with TRBD2. The ends lost 11 bases at V and 4 bases at J; junction bases unmatched: 11. This CDR3 is 13 amino acids long. The germline V gene has CDR1 MDHEN and CDR2 SYDVKM. The CDR3 region is CAGRVVLAYEQYF. CDR3 nucleotides: TGTGCCGGCCGGGTGGTACTAGCGTACGAGCAGTACTTC.

The V call is TRBV5-1, the J call TRBJ1-1; D possibly corresponds to TRBD1 (6 bases). The CDR3 runs 15 residues. Germline-derived CDR1 and CDR2 are SGHRS and YFSETQ. Trimming shortened V by 0 bases and J by 1 base, and 10 bases separated the two germline ends. The CDR3 region is CASSLAGARNTEAFF. The CDR3 coding sequence is TGCGCCAGCAGCTTGGCGGGGGCGCGGAACACTGAAGCTTTCTTT. The full variable domain, completed using reference TRBV5-1 and TRBJ1-1, is KAGVTQTPRYLIKTRGQQVTLSCSPISGHRSVSWYQQTPGQGLQFLFEYFSETQRNKGNFPGRFSGRQFSNSRSEMNVSTLELGDSALYLCASSLAGARNTEAFFGQGTRLTVV.

In this sample, this clonotype turned up a few times. The rearrangement uses TRBV5-1 and TRBJ1-4; D is uncertain. CDR1 and CDR2 (germline): SGHRS, YFSETQ. Trimming removed 4 bases from V and 0 bases from J, with 13 bases in between. This CDR3 is 16 amino acids long. The CDR3 sequence: CASSGMSAPTNEKLFF. The CDR3 DNA reads TGCGCCAGCAGCGGAATGTCGGCCCCAACTAATGAAAAACTGTTTTTT.

This clonotype showed up just a few times. The gene calls are TRBV6-5 and TRBJ2-1; no reliable D call. Germline CDR1 is MNHEY and CDR2 is SVGAGI. The CDR3 runs to 14 residues. V was pared by 2 bases and J by 7 bases, with 12 bases between. The CDR3 reads CASSYKGSLNEQFF. The CDR3 bases are TGTGCCAGCAGTTACAAGGGCAGCTTGAATGAGCAGTTCTTC.

V gene TRBV2 combines with J gene TRBJ2-5; 7 nucleotides align to TRBD2. Trimming took 6 bases from V and 2 from J; bases not matched to a gene: 9. This CDR3 contains 15 residues. Germline lookup yields CDR1 SNHLY and CDR2 FYNNEI. The chain's CDR3 is CASSGPTSRQETQYF. In DNA, the CDR3 is TGTGCCAGCAGCGGACCGACTAGCCGGCAAGAGACCCAGTACTTC.

This clonotype appeared many times. The rearrangement uses TRBV5-1 and TRBJ1-6; tentative D call: TRBD1 (5 bases). CDR1 and CDR2 (germline): SGHRS, YFSETQ. V lost 3 bases, J lost 8 bases, and 12 bases lay in between. This CDR3 spans 14 amino acids. The CDR3 loop is CASSWDGLDSPLHF. The CDR3 DNA is TGCGCCAGCAGCTGGGACGGCTTGGATTCACCCCTCCACTTT.

The chain uses TRBV6-1 and TRBJ1-2; D perhaps matches TRBD1 (5 bases). From germline, CDR1 is MNHNS and CDR2 SASEGT. The CDR3 has 13 residues. V dropped 5 bases and J dropped 8 bases, with 15 bases sitting between them. The CDR3 sequence: CASSTSGQGGYTF. The CDR3 nucleotides are TGTGCCAGCAGTACCTCCGGACAAGGGGGCTACACCTTC.

This clonotype has a count of ten or more. The genes are TRBV10-3 and TRBJ1-5; D may be TRBD1 (6 bases). The CDR3 sequence is 17 residues long. V was clipped by 6 bases and J by 2 bases, with 20 bases between them. Germline V CDR1 and CDR2: ENHRY, SYGVKD. The CDR3 coding sequence is TGTGCCATCAGCCGGGACCCGCCACGACAGGGCAATCAGCCCCAGCATTTT. Translated, it gives CAISRDPPRQGNQPQHF.

This clonotype was recorded a few times. The chain uses TRBV30 and TRBJ1-3; D ambiguous. CDR1 and CDR2 from the germline V gene are GTSNPN and SVGIG (reference sequence). V dropped 5 bases and J dropped 0 bases, with 14 bases sitting between them. The CDR3 is made up of 15 amino acids. CDR3 in amino acids: CAWSRWTSSGNTIYF. CDR3 nucleotide sequence: TGTGCCTGGTCTCGCTGGACGAGCTCTGGAAACACCATATATTTT.

The chain uses TRBV20-1 and TRBJ2-5; the D is unclear. V was pared by 6 bases and J by 5 bases, with 13 bases between. Germline V gene lookup returns CDR1 DFQATT and CDR2 SNEGSKA (reference sequence). The CDR3 has 12 residues. This CDR3 reads CSAPGWDETQYF. In DNA, the CDR3 is TGCAGTGCCCCAGGTTGGGATGAGACCCAGTACTTC.